Below, 21 T cell receptor beta chains from the same sample are listed, as sequenced in a study of cytotoxic CD8 clonotypes in ibrutinib-treated CLL. Here immunoSEQ multiplex PCR was the method, and the copy in TCRdb shows in-frame clones only, minus some. This table holds 20,000 to 30,000 clones, about 69% found once. The sequenced sample was PBMCs, obtained after 12 months of ibrutinib treatment. These receptors were obtained from a human donor with chronic lymphocytic leukemia.

The chain couples TRBV28 to TRBJ1-5; 7 positions agree with TRBD1. The CDR3 has 15 residues. CDR1 is MDHEN and CDR2 is SYDVKM in the germline V gene. The V segment lost 5 bases and the J segment 7 bases; nucleotides outside the gene matches: 11. Here the CDR3 DNA reads TGTGCCAGCAGTCCGCCCGGAGGGGGCGGACAGCCCCAGCATTTT. It codes for CASSPPGGGGQPQHF.

The genes are TRBV2 and TRBJ2-2; D remains unclear. Germline-derived CDR1 and CDR2 are SNHLY and FYNNEI. Trimming left V 4 bases short and J 5 bases short, with 8 bases between. The CDR3 has 13 residues. The CDR3 DNA sequence: TGTGCCAGCAGTGTCCTACTTACCGGGGAGCTGTTTTTT. This sequence encodes CASSVLLTGELFF. The full variable domain, rest sourced from reference TRBV2 and TRBJ2-2, is EPEVTQTPSHQVTQMGQEVILRCVPISNHLYFYWYRQILGQKVEFLVSFYNNEISEKSEIFDDQFSVERPDGSNFTLKIRSTKLEDSAMYFCASSVLLTGELFFGEGSRLTVL.

The chain employs TRBV6-5 and TRBJ1-2; TRBD1 agrees at 7 bases. The CDR3 has 14 amino acids. The V and J ends lost 4 bases and 8 bases, in that order; junction bases with no gene match: 10. Per germline, CDR1 MNHEY and CDR2 SVGAGI. The CDR3 nucleotides are TGTGCCAGCAGTTCTGGGCAGGGGGTTATCGGCTACACCTTC. Amino acids: CASSSGQGVIGYTF.

The rearrangement joins TRBV7-2 to TRBJ1-4; D perhaps matches TRBD1 (5 bases). This CDR3 has 14 amino acids. V lost 5 bases, J lost 4 bases, and 11 bases lay in between. Germline values: CDR1 SGHTA, CDR2 FQGNSA. This CDR3 is CASSPGFHNEKLFF. The CDR3 DNA follows: TGTGCCAGCAGCCCAGGGTTCCATAATGAAAAACTGTTTTTT.

By share, this clone ranks as medium-sized. This specimen includes other DNA sequences encoding the same CDR3. J is TRBJ1-1 and V is TRBV20-1, with no clear D. V lost 6 bases to trimming and J lost 3 bases, with 8 bases between them. Germline values: CDR1 DFQATT, CDR2 SNEGSKA (reference sequence). This CDR3 is built from 11 residues. The DNA for the CDR3 is TGCAGTGCGCGGAGGGACACTGAAGCTTTCTTT. Translating gives CSARRDTEAFF.

Sample share makes this clone large (0.1 to 1%). The genes are TRBV2 and TRBJ1-1; D not certain. This CDR3 has 13 residues. Trimming removed 9 bases at V and 5 bases at J, with 16 bases between. Germline CDR1 SNHLY, CDR2 FYNNEI. The CDR3 nucleotides are TGTGCCAGAGACGGAGGAGGGTGGACTGAAGCTTTCTTT. Protein sequence: CARDGGGWTEAFF.

The chain uses TRBV27 and TRBJ2-7; D may be TRBD1 (6 bases). Germline V gives CDR1 MNHEY, CDR2 SMNVEV (reference sequence). The V gene lost 6 bases and the J gene lost 0 bases, with 9 bases spanning the gap. The CDR3 has 13 amino acids. CDR3 nucleotides: TGTGCCAGCAGACGGGACAACTCCTACGAGCAGTACTTC. This encodes CASRRDNSYEQYF.

V usage is TRBV20-1 and J usage is TRBJ2-7; the D is unclear. Germline V gene lookup returns CDR1 DFQATT and CDR2 SNEGSKA (reference sequence). There are 11 residues in the CDR3. Deletions cut 1 base from V and 5 bases from J, with 6 bases between. CDR3 DNA sequence: TGCAGTGCTAGAGGAGGTCACGAGCAGTACTTC. Its translation: CSARGGHEQYF.

This clone was counted a few times. V is TRBV19 and J is TRBJ1-5; D not certain. Trimming removed 4 bases from V and 6 bases from J, with 10 bases in between. This CDR3 is 13 amino acids long. Per germline, CDR1 LNHDA and CDR2 SQIVND (reference sequence). The CDR3 nucleotides read TGTGCCAGTAGTACCGTCGTGGGTCAGCCCCAGCATTTT. The encoded protein is CASSTVVGQPQHF.

This clone showed up just a few times. This rearrangement joins TRBV30 to TRBJ2-7; D perhaps matches TRBD1 (5 bases). The CDR3 extends over 12 amino acids. The V end lost 0 bases, the J end lost 7 bases, and 10 bases lay between the germline ends. Germline CDR1 GTSNPN, CDR2 SVGIG (reference sequence). In nucleotides, the CDR3 is TGTGCCTGGAGTGTGCCAGGGTGGGAGCAGTACTTC. Encoded protein: CAWSVPGWEQYF.

In DNA form, the CDR3 reads TGTGCCAGCAGTGAATATGTGGGGGGTACCCAGTACTTC. Protein: CASSEYVGGTQYF. This chain connects TRBV25-1 to TRBJ2-5; D possibly corresponds to TRBD2 (6 bases). The CDR3 is made up of 13 amino acids. V lost 0 bases, J lost 8 bases, and 10 bases lay in between. Germline assignment: CDR1 MGHDK and CDR2 SYGVNS. The entire variable domain, with the rest obtained from reference TRBV25-1 and TRBJ2-5, is as follows: EADIYQTPRYLVIGTGKKITLECSQTMGHDKMYWYQQDPGMELHLIHYSYGVNSTEKGDLSSESTVSRIRTEHFPLTLESARPSHTSQYLCASSEYVGGTQYFGPGTRLLVL.

The chain joins TRBV30 to TRBJ2-2, with a weak D call TRBD2 (5 bases). V dropped 1 base and J dropped 2 bases, with 14 bases sitting between them. The CDR3 spans 16 residues. CDR1 and CDR2 (germline): GTSNPN, SVGIG (reference sequence). The CDR3 region is CAWSGLGRRNTGELFF. CDR3 DNA: TGTGCCTGGAGTGGATTAGGGAGAAGAAACACCGGGGAGCTGTTTTTT.

The chain carries TRBV2 and TRBJ1-5; D is ambiguous. The CDR3 has 13 residues. The ends were cut back, 11 bases at V and 4 bases at J, with 15 bases in the middle. Germline V lookup: CDR1 SNHLY, CDR2 FYNNEI. The CDR3 DNA sequence: TGTGCCTCCCGCCTTGAAACGAATCAGCCCCAGCATTTT. This encodes CASRLETNQPQHF.

The chain has TRBV5-4 and TRBJ2-5, with 10 bases aligning to TRBD2. This CDR3 region has 15 residues. J lost 7 bases, V lost 4 bases, and 10 bases had no gene match. Looked up from germline, CDR1 is SGHNT and CDR2 is YYREEE (reference sequence). Here the CDR3 reads CASSLAGELSRTQYF. CDR3 nucleotide sequence: TGTGCCAGCAGCCTAGCGGGGGAGCTCTCACGGACCCAGTACTTC.

This clone was picked up a small number of times. The chain combines TRBV19 with TRBJ1-5; tentatively, D is TRBD1 (6 bases). Germline CDR1 LNHDA, CDR2 SQIVND (reference sequence). CDR3 length: 17 amino acids. V lost 6 bases and J 0 bases, leaving 18 bases between the germline ends. The CDR3, as DNA: TGTGCCAGTAGGTGGGAGGGGGGCATAACTAGCAATCAGCCCCAGCATTTT. It yields the protein CASRWEGGITSNQPQHF.

This chain connects TRBV11-3 to TRBJ1-1; D ambiguous. Germline values: CDR1 SGHNT, CDR2 YENEEA. Trimming removed 4 bases at V and 5 bases at J, with 8 bases between. This CDR3 contains 12 residues. CDR3 region: CASSSFGTEAFF. In DNA, the CDR3 is TGTGCCAGCAGCTCCTTCGGAACTGAAGCTTTCTTT. Filled out from reference TRBV11-3 and TRBJ1-1, the complete variable domain reads EAGVVQSPRYKIIEKKQPVAFWCNPISGHNTLYWYLQNLGQGPELLIRYENEEAVDDSQLPKDRFSAERLKGVDSTLKIQPAELGDSAVYLCASSSFGTEAFFGQGTRLTVV.

The rearrangement links TRBV27 to TRBJ2-1, with D possibly matching TRBD2 (6 bases). Trimming pared 0 bases from V and 6 bases from J, leaving 6 bases between. Looked up from germline, CDR1 is MNHEY and CDR2 is SMNVEV (reference sequence). There are 13 residues in the CDR3. This CDR3 is CASSLSGSNEQFF. In DNA form, the CDR3 reads TGTGCCAGCAGTTTATCCGGGAGCAATGAGCAGTTCTTC.

This sequence joins TRBV7-9 and TRBJ1-1, with TRBD1 matching over 9 bases. The CDR3 has 17 residues. V was clipped by 3 bases and J by 0 bases; unmatched bases: 8. Germline V gene lookup returns CDR1 SEHNR and CDR2 FQNEAQ (reference sequence). CDR3 in DNA: TGTGCCAGCAGCTTGAGGGGCGGACAGGGGATGAACACTGAAGCTTTCTTT. Protein: CASSLRGGQGMNTEAFF. Complete variable domain (other parts from reference TRBV7-9 and TRBJ1-1): DTGVSQNPRHKITKRGQNVTFRCDPISEHNRLYWYRQTLGQGPEFLTYFQNEAQLEKSRLLSDRFSAERPKGSFSTLEIQRTEQGDSAMYLCASSLRGGQGMNTEAFFGQGTRLTVV.

This clone was counted between two and nine times. This chain connects TRBV4-1 to TRBJ1-2, with D perhaps matching TRBD1 (6 bases). The germline gives CDR1 MGHRA, CDR2 YSYEKL. V gave up 0 bases and J gave up 4 bases, with 9 bases separating them. The CDR3 has 14 residues. CDR3 nucleotides: TGCGCCAGCAGCCAAGATGGCAGGGGCTATGGCTACACCTTC. It is translated as CASSQDGRGYGYTF.

The genes are TRBV15 and TRBJ2-7; the D gene is possibly TRBD2 (7 bases). CDR1 and CDR2 from the germline V gene are LNHNV and YYDKDF (reference sequence). The ends were cut back, 1 base at V and 4 bases at J, with 11 bases in the middle. There are 14 residues in the CDR3. CDR3: CATSRGGGAYEQYF. The CDR3 DNA follows: TGTGCCACCAGCAGAGGTGGGGGGGCGTACGAGCAGTACTTC.

V and J are TRBV6-6 and TRBJ2-7; possibly TRBD2 for D (6 bases). The CDR3 has 13 amino acids. Germline assignment: CDR1 MNHNY and CDR2 SVGAGI (reference sequence). V lost 7 bases and J lost 7, with 17 bases in between. For the CDR3, the DNA is TGTGCCAGCAAGGGCGGGGCCGGCGGGGAGCAGTACTTC. This gives the protein CASKGGAGGEQYF.